These 18 T cell receptor beta chains came from one sample sequenced in a study of T cells in Graves' hyperthyroidism and ophthalmopathy. There were TCR beta CDR3 regions amplified from RNA transcripts. The primer set for the first-round RT-PCR of the TCR CDR3 was HTBI. TCRdb used MiXCR to reprocess the multiplex PCR reads, holding one entry per CDR3 protein. The table shows 480,000 or so distinct CDR3 sequences, with over 35% occurring only once. The specimen was peripheral blood or thyroid tissue (not recorded which). The source of these receptors is an adult woman with Graves' disease, either hyperthyroidism or ophthalmopathy (not recorded which).

This clonotype was counted once. The V and J genes are TRBV13 and TRBJ2-7; 9 nucleotides match TRBD1. Per the germline V gene, CDR1 is PRHDT and CDR2 is FYEKMQ (reference sequence). The CDR3 has 15 residues. After removal of 3 bases from V and 4 bases from J, the junction contained 7 bases not matched to a gene. The CDR3 here is CASSFSTGGGYEQYF. CDR3 DNA sequence: TGTGCCAGCAGCTTCTCGACAGGGGGTGGGTACGAGCAGTACTTC.

In its sample, this clonotype was seen many times. J is TRBJ1-2 and V is TRBV4-1; TRBD1 might be the D (5 bases). Trimming pared 1 base from V and 5 bases from J, leaving 14 bases between. Germline values: CDR1 MGHRA, CDR2 YSYEKL. The CDR3 contains 15 residues. The CDR3 sequence is CASSQGGRIKYGYTF. CDR3 nucleotide sequence: TGCGCCAGCAGCCAAGGGGGCAGGATAAAATATGGCTACACCTTC.

In its sample, this clonotype was seen a few times. The chain recombines TRBV30 with TRBJ1-6; D is ambiguous. V lost 7 bases and J lost 8, with 15 bases in between. Germline V gene sequence: CDR1 GTSNPN, CDR2 SVGIG (reference sequence). The CDR3 contains 13 residues. The CDR3 DNA follows: TGTGCCTTGGAGGCGGGGAGACATTCACCCCTCCACTTT. Its protein is CALEAGRHSPLHF.

This clonotype has a count of ten or more. The chain has TRBV20-1 and TRBJ1-2; no firm D call. Trimming pared 0 bases from V and 1 base from J, leaving 9 bases between. The CDR3 is 14 amino acids. CDR1 and CDR2 (germline): DFQATT, SNEGSKA (reference sequence). CDR3 region: CSARDRVINYGYTF. The CDR3 coding sequence is TGCAGTGCTAGAGATCGGGTTATTAACTATGGCTACACCTTC.

CDR3 DNA sequence: TGTGCCAGCAGCTTATACTCGGGGGAAGCTTTCTTT. Its protein product is CASSLYSGEAFF. This chain joins TRBV7-2 and TRBJ1-1; D is undetermined. The ends were cut back, 2 bases at V and 8 bases at J, with 9 bases in the middle. CDR3 length equals 12 residues. The germline gives CDR1 SGHTA, CDR2 FQGNSA.

The chain is built from TRBV5-1 and TRBJ2-2; D is possibly TRBD1 (6 bases). Trimming removed 4 bases at V and 0 bases at J, with 19 bases between. The CDR3 has 18 amino acids. Germline assignment: CDR1 SGHRS and CDR2 YFSETQ. DNA of the CDR3: TGCGCCAGCAGCCAAAACAGGGTTACCAATACGAACACCGGGGAGCTGTTTTTT. It translates to CASSQNRVTNTNTGELFF.

This clonotype was detected only a few times. The rearrangement joins TRBV29-1 to TRBJ2-6; D may be TRBD2 (6 bases). The CDR3 has 14 amino acids. With 1 base removed from V and 2 bases from J, the gap between germline ends came to 6 bases. From germline, CDR1 is SQVTM and CDR2 ANQGSEA. The CDR3 here is CSVEAGAGANVLTF. CDR3 DNA sequence: TGCAGCGTTGAAGCGGGGGCTGGGGCCAACGTCCTGACTTTC.

This clonotype was counted ten times or more. The chain couples TRBV20-1 to TRBJ1-1, with TRBD1 identical over 7 bases. With 7 bases clipped from V and 4 bases from J, the junction kept 12 bases outside the gene matches. The CDR3 runs 14 residues. Germline CDR1 reads DFQATT; CDR2 reads SNEGSKA (reference sequence). The CDR3 spells CSERQGGFGTEAFF. DNA for the CDR3: TGCAGTGAAAGACAGGGCGGGTTTGGCACTGAAGCTTTCTTT.

J is TRBJ1-2 and V is TRBV5-4, with TRBD1 matching 9 bases. V shed 0 bases, J shed 6 bases, and the junction held 9 bases outside the gene matches. The germline CDR1 and CDR2 sequences are SGHNT and YYREEE (reference sequence). The CDR3 runs to 16 residues. The CDR3 DNA reads TGTGCCAGCAGCTTGGTACTAGCGGGACAGGGCGATGGCTACACCTTC. Translated: CASSLVLAGQGDGYTF. The full variable domain, with the rest looked up from reference TRBV5-4 and TRBJ1-2, is ETGVTQSPTHLIKTRGQQVTLRCSSQSGHNTVSWYQQALGQGPQFIFQYYREEENGRGNFPPRFSGLQFPNYSSELNVNALELDDSALYLCASSLVLAGQGDGYTFGSGTRLTVV.

This chain links TRBV14 with TRBJ1-6; tentatively, D is TRBD1 (5 bases). The CDR3 consists of 13 residues. V was pared by 5 bases and J by 9 bases, with 11 bases between. Germline V CDR1 and CDR2: SGHDN, FVKESK. CDR3 DNA: TGTGCCAGCAGCTTCGCGGGGGGTTCACCCCTCCACTTT. Its protein is CASSFAGGSPLHF.

The table lists this clonotype with a few counts. J is TRBJ1-1 and V is TRBV20-1, with 7 bases aligning to TRBD1. V trimming: 5 bases; J trimming: 2 bases; junction bases outside the gene matches: 8. CDR1 and CDR2 from the germline V gene are DFQATT and SNEGSKA (reference sequence). CDR3 length equals 14 residues. This chain's CDR3 is CSAVRDSGNTEAFF. CDR3 in DNA: TGCAGTGCTGTGCGGGACAGTGGTAACACTGAAGCTTTCTTT.

This clonotype occurred many times. The J gene is TRBJ2-6, the V gene TRBV4-3, with D unresolved. Trimming took 1 base from V and 4 from J, leaving 17 bases between them. The length of the CDR3 is 18 residues. Germline lookup yields CDR1 LGHNA and CDR2 YSLEER. CDR3 nucleotide sequence: TGCGCCAGCAGCCAAGCAGGCCCGATAGTGACAGGGGCCAACGTCCTGACTTTC. Its translation is CASSQAGPIVTGANVLTF.

The chain joins TRBV19 to TRBJ1-2; 10 bases are a match to TRBD1. This CDR3 contains 16 residues. V shed 3 bases, J shed 6 bases, and the junction held 10 bases outside the gene matches. The germline V gene has CDR1 LNHDA and CDR2 SQIVND (reference sequence). CDR3 loop: CASSMPGTGASDGYTF. For the CDR3, the DNA is TGTGCCAGTAGTATGCCAGGGACAGGGGCAAGCGATGGCTACACCTTC.

On this clonotype: Compared with germline, one end of the junction differs, possibly owing to a read error. This sequence joins TRBV7-7 and TRBJ2-5, with 7 nucleotides matching TRBD1. Germline CDR1 and CDR2: SSHAT and FNYEAQ (reference sequence). This CDR3 comprises 16 residues. In DNA form, the CDR3 reads TGTGCTAGCAGCCCTCGTGCGGAGACAGGGCCGGAGACCCAGTACTTC. Its protein product is CASSPRAETGPETQYF.

The rearrangement links TRBV20-1 to TRBJ2-5; TRBD2 matches at 7 bases. The V segment lost 8 bases and the J segment 5 bases; nucleotides outside the gene matches: 8. Per germline, CDR1 DFQATT and CDR2 SNEGSKA (reference sequence). There are 12 residues in the CDR3. CDR3 coding DNA: TGCAGTAACGCGGGGGTGGTGGAGACCCAGTACTTC. This codes for CSNAGVVETQYF.

About this clonotype: A much larger clone is a single base away; this may be a read error. This chain connects TRBV5-1 to TRBJ1-2; no definite D call. Germline-derived CDR1 and CDR2 are SGHRS and YFSETQ. The CDR3 totals 15 residues. Here the CDR3 reads CASSFWVVWGDGYTF. The CDR3, as DNA: TGTGCCAGCAGCTTTTGGGTCGTATGGGGAGACGGCTACACCTTC.

The chain couples TRBV6-5 to TRBJ2-3; D gene ambiguous. V was pared by 0 bases and J by 5 bases, with 3 bases between. Per germline, CDR1 MNHEY and CDR2 SVGAGI. The CDR3 loop spans 12 amino acids. The CDR3 is CASSYSGDTQYF. In DNA, the CDR3 is TGTGCCAGCAGTTACTCGGGAGATACGCAGTATTTT.

The V gene is TRBV2, the J gene TRBJ2-5; unclear D gene. Between the trimmed V and J ends, which lost 5 bases and 4 bases, there was a span of 11 bases. CDR1 and CDR2 (germline): SNHLY, FYNNEI. There are 13 residues in the CDR3. CDR3 sequence reads: CASSPDGVETQYF. CDR3 bases: TGTGCCAGCAGTCCAGACGGAGTAGAGACCCAGTACTTC.